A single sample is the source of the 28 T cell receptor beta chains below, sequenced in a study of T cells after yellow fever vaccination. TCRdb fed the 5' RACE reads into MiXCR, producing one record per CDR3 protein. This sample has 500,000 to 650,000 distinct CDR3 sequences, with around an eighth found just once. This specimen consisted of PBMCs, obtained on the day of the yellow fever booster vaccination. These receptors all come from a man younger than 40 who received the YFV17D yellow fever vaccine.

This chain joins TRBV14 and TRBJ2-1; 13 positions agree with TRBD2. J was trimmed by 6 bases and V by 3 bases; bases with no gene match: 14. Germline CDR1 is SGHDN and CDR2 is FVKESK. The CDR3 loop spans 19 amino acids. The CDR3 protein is CASSHPGTSGNRGFNEQFF. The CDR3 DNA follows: TGTGCCAGCAGCCACCCCGGGACTAGCGGGAATAGGGGGTTCAATGAGCAGTTCTTC.

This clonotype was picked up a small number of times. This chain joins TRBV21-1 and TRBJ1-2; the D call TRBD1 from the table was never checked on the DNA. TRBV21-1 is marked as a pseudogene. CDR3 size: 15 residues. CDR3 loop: CASRTRDSSNYGYTF. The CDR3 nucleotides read TGTGCCAGCAGAACACGGGACAGCTCTAACTATGGCTACACCTTC.

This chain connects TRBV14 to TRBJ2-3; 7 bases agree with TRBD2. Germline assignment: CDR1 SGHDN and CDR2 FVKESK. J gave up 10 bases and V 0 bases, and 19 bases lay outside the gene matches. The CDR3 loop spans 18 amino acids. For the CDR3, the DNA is TGTGCCAGCAGCCAAGAAAGGTACGGCGGGAGTGGCCATATGGCGCAGTATTTT. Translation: CASSQERYGGSGHMAQYF. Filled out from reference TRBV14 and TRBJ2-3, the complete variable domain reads EAGVTQFPSHSVIEKGQTVTLRCDPISGHDNLYWYRRVMGKEIKFLLHFVKESKQDESGMPNNRFLAERTGGTYSTLKVQPAELEDSGVYFCASSQERYGGSGHMAQYFGPGTRLTVL.

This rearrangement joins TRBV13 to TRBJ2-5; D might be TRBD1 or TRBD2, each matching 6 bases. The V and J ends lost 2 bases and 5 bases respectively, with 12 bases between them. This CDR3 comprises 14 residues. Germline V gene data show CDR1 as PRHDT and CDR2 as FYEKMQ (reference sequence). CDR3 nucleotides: TGTGCCAGCAGCTTATCTACAGGGAGGGAGACCCAGTACTTC. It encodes CASSLSTGRETQYF.

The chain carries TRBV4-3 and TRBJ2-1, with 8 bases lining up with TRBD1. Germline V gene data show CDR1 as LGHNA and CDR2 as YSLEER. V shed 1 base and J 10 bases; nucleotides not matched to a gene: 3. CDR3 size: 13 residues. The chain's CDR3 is CASSQARDREQFF. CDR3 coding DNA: TGCGCCAGCAGCCAAGCCCGGGACAGGGAGCAGTTCTTC.

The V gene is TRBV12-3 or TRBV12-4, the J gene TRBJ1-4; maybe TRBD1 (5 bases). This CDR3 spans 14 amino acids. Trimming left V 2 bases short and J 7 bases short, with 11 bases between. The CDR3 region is CASSLQQVAEKLFF. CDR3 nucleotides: TGTGCCAGCAGTTTACAACAGGTGGCTGAAAAACTGTTTTTT.

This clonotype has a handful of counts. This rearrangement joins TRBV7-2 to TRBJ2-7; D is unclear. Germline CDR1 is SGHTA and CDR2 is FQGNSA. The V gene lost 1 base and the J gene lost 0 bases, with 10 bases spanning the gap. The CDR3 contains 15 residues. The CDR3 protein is CASSLVGKSSYEQYF. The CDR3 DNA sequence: TGTGCCAGCAGCTTAGTTGGGAAGAGCTCCTACGAGCAGTACTTC.

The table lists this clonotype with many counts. This chain's CDR3 is CASSATGGPYEQYF. The CDR3 bases are TGTGCCAGCAGTGCCACGGGAGGGCCCTACGAGCAGTACTTC. V gene TRBV7-2 combines with J gene TRBJ2-7, with 8 nucleotides matching TRBD2. The CDR3 sequence is 14 residues long. J was trimmed by 2 bases and V by 6 bases; bases with no gene match: 6. The V gene's germline CDR1 is SGHTA and CDR2 FQGNSA.

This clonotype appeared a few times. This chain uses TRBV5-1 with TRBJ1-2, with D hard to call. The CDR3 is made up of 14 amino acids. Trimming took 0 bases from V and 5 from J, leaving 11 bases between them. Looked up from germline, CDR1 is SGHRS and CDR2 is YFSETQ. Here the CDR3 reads CASSLAPGEYGYTF. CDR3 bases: TGCGCCAGCAGCTTGGCCCCGGGAGAATATGGCTACACCTTC.

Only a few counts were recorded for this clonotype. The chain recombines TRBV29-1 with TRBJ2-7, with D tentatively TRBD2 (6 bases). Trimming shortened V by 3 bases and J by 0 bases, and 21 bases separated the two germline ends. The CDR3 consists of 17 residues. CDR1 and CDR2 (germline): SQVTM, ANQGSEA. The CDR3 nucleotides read TGCAGCGTTGAGGGCGGGTCGGCGGGACCTAACTCCTACGAGCAGTACTTC. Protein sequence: CSVEGGSAGPNSYEQYF.

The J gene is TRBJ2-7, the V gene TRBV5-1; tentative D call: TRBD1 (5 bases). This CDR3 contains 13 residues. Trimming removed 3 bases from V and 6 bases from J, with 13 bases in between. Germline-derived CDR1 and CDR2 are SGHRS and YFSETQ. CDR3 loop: CASSYQGAREQYF. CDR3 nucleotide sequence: TGCGCCAGCAGCTATCAAGGGGCTCGCGAGCAGTACTTC.

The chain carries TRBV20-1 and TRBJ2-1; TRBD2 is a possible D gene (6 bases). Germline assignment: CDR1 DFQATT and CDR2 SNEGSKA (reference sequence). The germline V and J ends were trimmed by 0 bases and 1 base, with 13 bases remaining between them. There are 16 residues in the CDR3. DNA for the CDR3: TGCAGTGCTAGAGATTCGGGGAGGTCGTCCTACAATGAGCAGTTCTTC. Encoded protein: CSARDSGRSSYNEQFF.

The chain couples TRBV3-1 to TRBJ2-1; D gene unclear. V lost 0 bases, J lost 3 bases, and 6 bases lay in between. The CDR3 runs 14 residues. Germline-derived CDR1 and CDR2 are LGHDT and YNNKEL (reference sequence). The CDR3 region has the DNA TGTGCCAGCAGCCAAGATGGCCACTACAATGAGCAGTTCTTC. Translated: CASSQDGHYNEQFF.

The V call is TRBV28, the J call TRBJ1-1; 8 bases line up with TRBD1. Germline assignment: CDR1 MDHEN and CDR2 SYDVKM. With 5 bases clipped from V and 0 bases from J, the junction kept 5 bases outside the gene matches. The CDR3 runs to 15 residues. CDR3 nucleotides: TGTGCCAGCAGTCGGACAGGGAGGGTGAACACTGAAGCTTTCTTT. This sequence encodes CASSRTGRVNTEAFF. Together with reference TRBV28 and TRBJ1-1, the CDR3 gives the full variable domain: DVKVTQSSRYLVKRTGEKVFLECVQDMDHENMFWYRQDPGLGLRLIYFSYDVKMKEKGDIPEGYSVSREKKERFSLILESASTNQTSMYLCASSRTGRVNTEAFFGQGTRLTVV.

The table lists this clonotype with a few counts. For the CDR3, the DNA is TGTGCCAGCAGTTTATTGTTCAGGGATTGGATCACTGAAGCTTTCTTT. It encodes CASSLLFRDWITEAFF. The V and J genes are TRBV28 and TRBJ1-1, with D perhaps TRBD1 (5 bases). The V gene lost 1 base and the J gene lost 4 bases, with 16 bases spanning the gap. The CDR3 is made up of 16 amino acids. CDR1 MDHEN and CDR2 SYDVKM come from the germline V gene.

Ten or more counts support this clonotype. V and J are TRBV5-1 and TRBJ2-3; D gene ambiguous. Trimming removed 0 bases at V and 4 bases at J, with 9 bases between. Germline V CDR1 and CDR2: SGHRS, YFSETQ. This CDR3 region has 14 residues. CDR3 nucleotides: TGCGCCAGCAGCTTGGGGGCGTCGGCAGATACGCAGTATTTT. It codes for CASSLGASADTQYF.

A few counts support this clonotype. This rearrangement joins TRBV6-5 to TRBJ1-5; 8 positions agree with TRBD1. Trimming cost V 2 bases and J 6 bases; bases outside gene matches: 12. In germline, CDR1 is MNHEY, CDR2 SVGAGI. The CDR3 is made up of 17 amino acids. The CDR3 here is CASSYTPPAGGSQPQHF. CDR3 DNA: TGTGCCAGCAGTTACACACCCCCCGCAGGGGGCAGTCAGCCCCAGCATTTT.

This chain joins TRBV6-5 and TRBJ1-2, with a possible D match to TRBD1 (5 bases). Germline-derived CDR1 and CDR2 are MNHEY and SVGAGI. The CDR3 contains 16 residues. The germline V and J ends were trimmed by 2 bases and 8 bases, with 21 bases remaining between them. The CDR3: CASSYGWRGQPSGYTF. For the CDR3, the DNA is TGTGCCAGCAGTTACGGCTGGCGTGGACAACCATCGGGCTACACCTTC.

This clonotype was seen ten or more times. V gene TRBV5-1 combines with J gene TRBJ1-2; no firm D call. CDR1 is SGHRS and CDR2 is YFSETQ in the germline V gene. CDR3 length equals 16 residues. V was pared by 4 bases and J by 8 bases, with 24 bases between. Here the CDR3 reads CASSPDLIPLLGGYTF. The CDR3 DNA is TGCGCCAGCAGCCCCGACCTGATACCCCTTCTAGGAGGCTACACCTTC.

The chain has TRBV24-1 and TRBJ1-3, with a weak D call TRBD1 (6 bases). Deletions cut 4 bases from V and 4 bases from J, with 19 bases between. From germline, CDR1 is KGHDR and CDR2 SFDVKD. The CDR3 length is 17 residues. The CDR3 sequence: CATSESTRTVSGNTIYF. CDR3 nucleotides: TGTGCCACCAGTGAGTCGACACGGACAGTCTCCGGAAACACCATATATTTT.

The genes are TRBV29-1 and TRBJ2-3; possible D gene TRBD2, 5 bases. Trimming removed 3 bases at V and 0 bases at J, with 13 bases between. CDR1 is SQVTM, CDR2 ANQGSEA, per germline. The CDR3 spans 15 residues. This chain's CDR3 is CSVDGIRGSTDTQYF. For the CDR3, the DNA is TGCAGCGTTGATGGGATCCGGGGAAGCACAGATACGCAGTATTTT.

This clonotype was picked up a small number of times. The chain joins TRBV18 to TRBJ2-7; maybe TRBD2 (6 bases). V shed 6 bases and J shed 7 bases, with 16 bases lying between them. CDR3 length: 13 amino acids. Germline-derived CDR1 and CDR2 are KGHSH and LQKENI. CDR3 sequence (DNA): TGTGCCAGCTCTCGGTCGGGCGCGGGGGAGCAGTACTTC. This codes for CASSRSGAGEQYF.

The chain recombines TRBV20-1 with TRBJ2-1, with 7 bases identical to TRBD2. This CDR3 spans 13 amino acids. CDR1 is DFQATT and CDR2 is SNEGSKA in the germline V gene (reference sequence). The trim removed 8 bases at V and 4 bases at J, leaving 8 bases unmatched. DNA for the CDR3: TGCAGTATCACCGGGACTACTTACAATGAGCAGTTCTTC. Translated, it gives CSITGTTYNEQFF.

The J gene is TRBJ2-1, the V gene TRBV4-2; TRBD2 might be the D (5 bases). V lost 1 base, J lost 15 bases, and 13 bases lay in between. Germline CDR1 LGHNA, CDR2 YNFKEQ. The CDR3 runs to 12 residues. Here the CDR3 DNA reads TGTGCCAGCAGCCAAGTGGCTAGCAGGCCGTTCTTC. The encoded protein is CASSQVASRPFF.

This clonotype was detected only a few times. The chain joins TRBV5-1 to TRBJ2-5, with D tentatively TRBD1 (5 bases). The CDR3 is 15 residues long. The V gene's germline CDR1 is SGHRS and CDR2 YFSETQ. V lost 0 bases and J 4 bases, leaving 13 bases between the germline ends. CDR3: CASSLEVAGRETQYF. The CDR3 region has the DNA TGCGCCAGCAGCTTGGAGGTGGCAGGGCGAGAGACCCAGTACTTC.

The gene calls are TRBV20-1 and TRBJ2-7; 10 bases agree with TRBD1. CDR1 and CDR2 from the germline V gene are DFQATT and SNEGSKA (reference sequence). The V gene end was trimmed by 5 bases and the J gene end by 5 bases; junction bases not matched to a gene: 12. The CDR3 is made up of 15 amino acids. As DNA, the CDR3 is TGCAGTGCTTTCTCCGGGACAGGGGCAGAGCACGAGCAGTACTTC. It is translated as CSAFSGTGAEHEQYF.

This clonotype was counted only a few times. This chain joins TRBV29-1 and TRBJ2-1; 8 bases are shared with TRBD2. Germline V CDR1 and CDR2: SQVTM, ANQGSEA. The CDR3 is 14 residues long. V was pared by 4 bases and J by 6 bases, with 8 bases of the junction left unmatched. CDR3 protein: CSVGPGTSGNEQFF. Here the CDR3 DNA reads TGCAGCGTTGGCCCCGGGACTAGTGGCAATGAGCAGTTCTTC.

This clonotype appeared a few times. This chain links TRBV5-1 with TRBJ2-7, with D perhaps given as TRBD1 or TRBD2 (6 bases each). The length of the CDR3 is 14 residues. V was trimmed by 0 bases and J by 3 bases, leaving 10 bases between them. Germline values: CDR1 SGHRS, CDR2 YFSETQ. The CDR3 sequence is CASSLVGGDYEQYF. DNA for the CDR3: TGCGCCAGCAGCTTGGTGGGGGGCGACTACGAGCAGTACTTC.